The sequence of this T cell receptor beta chain was determined in a study of a mutant IDH1 vaccine in newly diagnosed glioma (dated by TCRdb to about 2021). About the investigation overall: The approximately 30 treated patients were approximately 60% male and 37.5% female, with a mean age of around 40 years. Longitudinal TCRB deep sequencing was done for roughly 23 treated patients, wherever samples were available for exploratory analyses. Before enrollment, most patients had been given radiochemotherapy with temozolomide as standard therapy, while the rest had received either radiotherapy alone or temozolomide alone. Six visits were used for peripheral blood collection: V03 (baseline), V05, V07, V10, V12 and V13. Overall study results and their limits: Immune responses induced by the vaccine were seen in 90% to 95% of patients across multiple MHC alleles. Availability determined which PBMC samples were chosen for TCRB deep sequencing. According to the authors, sample limitations meant that analyses of patient blood samples could not be reproduced. Changes in the top peripheral T cell clonotypes picked up by TCRB sequencing did not appear to be linked to pseudoprogression.

Read against the paper, the sample's time point label means: baseline, week 1 (first vaccination visit). Reading the label with the study, this specimen's treatment or condition is: pre-vaccination baseline after standard-of-care therapy. The donors had newly diagnosed IDH1-mutant astrocytomas of WHO grade 3 or 4 that showed loss of nuclear ATRX. The samples were drawn from NOA16, a multicentre, single-arm, open-label phase I trial in Germany that tested a mutant IDH1 peptide vaccine in humans for the first time. For immunogenicity testing, the blood drawn at visit V03 was used as the baseline sample. Genomic DNA for TCRB sequencing was extracted from EDTA blood using the DNeasy Blood and Tissue Kit. A word on this clone: The clone's antigen remains unknown. No much larger clone is present one base from it, and per-base qualities are unavailable.

V is pared back by 3 bases and J by 0 bases, with 12 bases lying between the germline termini. CDR1 and CDR2 are read off the germline V gene (reference sequence) as MNHEY and SMNVEV. The CDR3 sequence holds 16 residues, the cysteine and phenylalanine included. The only DNA kept is the CDR3, 48 bases in frame from the first base. Receptor libraries were prepared by the immunoSEQ multiplex PCR assay. Rearranged TCR beta chain sequences were amplified using the hsTCRB Kit according to the manufacturer's protocol. Sequencing of TCRB libraries was carried out on an Illumina MiSeq. The original methods were these. Demultiplexing, trimming and gene mapping were performed with the kit vendor's proprietary platform. This immuneACCESS table, as held by TCRdb, lists in-frame sequences with V and J called but not all clones. Of the missing ones, under half trace to an unresolved V gene in checked studies; the others have no known cause. D and trimming were read from the DNA, whereas the V and J calls and clone size are those reported in that table. Here the sample has 30,000 or so clones; roughly 80% occur a single time. The ten largest clones represent approximately 19% of the sample.

This TCR was recovered from a man aged 25-45 years with glioma. This specimen was PBMCs, taken from a glioma patient treated with radiotherapy, temozolomide or both. The V and J genes are TRBV27 and TRBJ2-1, with a weak D call of TRBD1 (6 bases match). The CDR3 is CASSLAGANSYNEQFF. The nucleotides read TGTGCCAGCAGTTTGGCAGGGGCCAACTCCTACAATGAGCAGTTCTTC.